Following are 23 T cell receptor beta chains from one sample sequenced in a study of a mutant IDH1 vaccine in newly diagnosed glioma. Noted time point: week 5, during vaccination. All doses held 300 ug of mutant IDH1 20-mer peptide, with topical imiquimod. These receptors' targets are unknown. Measured with immunoSEQ multiplex PCR; TCRdb has only the in-frame clones, and not every one. The sample holds roughly 62,000 clones; roughly 80% are singletons and the top ten take 6.5% to 8.5%. This sample comprised PBMCs, obtained from a glioma patient whose treatment included an IDH1 peptide vaccine. The source is a woman aged 50 to 60 with glioma.

The J gene is TRBJ1-2, the V gene TRBV2; D unclear. The V end was cut by 2 bases, the J end by 4 bases, with 5 bases between. The CDR3 runs to 12 residues. Germline assignment: CDR1 SNHLY and CDR2 FYNNEI. In nucleotides, the CDR3 is TGTGCCAGCAGTGAATTAAGCTATGGCTACACCTTC. It codes for CASSELSYGYTF.

This rearrangement joins TRBV28 to TRBJ2-2, with a tentative D call TRBD1 (5 bases). The CDR3 loop spans 13 amino acids. Trimming cost V 10 bases and J 9 bases, with 18 bases left between them. From germline, CDR1 is MDHEN and CDR2 SYDVKM. CDR3 protein: CATLLGSGRELFF. The CDR3 bases are TGTGCCACTCTTTTGGGGTCAGGGAGGGAGCTGTTTTTT.

This clone has a handful of counts. V and J are TRBV10-3 and TRBJ1-1, with D possibly matching TRBD1 (6 bases). CDR1 ENHRY and CDR2 SYGVKD come from the germline V gene. The CDR3 length is 13 residues. V was trimmed by 2 bases and J by 4 bases, leaving 8 bases between them. The CDR3 coding sequence is TGTGCCATCAGTGAGGGGGGGGCCACTGAAGCTTTCTTT. Translation: CAISEGGATEAFF.

The CDR3: CASSLGPPRDTQYF. The CDR3 DNA reads TGTGCCAGCAGCTTGGGTCCCCCGCGTGATACGCAGTATTTT. The V call is TRBV7-3, the J call TRBJ2-3; no reliable D call. CDR3 length equals 14 residues. Looked up from germline, CDR1 is SGHTA and CDR2 is FQGTGA. Trimming cost V 3 bases and J 6 bases, with 13 bases left between them.

The chain links TRBV18 to TRBJ2-5; a weak D match, TRBD1 (6 bases). Germline lookup yields CDR1 KGHSH and CDR2 LQKENI. Between the trimmed V and J ends, which lost 1 base and 5 bases, there was a span of 17 bases. There are 16 residues in the CDR3. The CDR3, as DNA: TGTGCCAGCTCACCACTAGTTGTGGGGGCGGGTGAGACCCAGTACTTC. Residues: CASSPLVVGAGETQYF.

A single count supports this clone. The chain recombines TRBV27 with TRBJ1-4, with D possibly matching TRBD1 (6 bases). The CDR3 length is 14 residues. Germline V gene data show CDR1 as MNHEY and CDR2 as SMNVEV (reference sequence). Trimming shortened V by 3 bases and J by 5 bases, and 10 bases separated the two germline ends. The CDR3 spells CASSLVQGNEKLFF. The CDR3 DNA reads TGTGCCAGCAGTTTGGTCCAGGGGAATGAAAAACTGTTTTTT.

This chain connects TRBV23-1 to TRBJ1-2; 8 nucleotides align to TRBD1. TRBV23-1 is an open reading frame, and its role is uncertain. The trim removed 0 bases at V and 2 bases at J, leaving 5 bases unmatched. The length of the CDR3 is 16 residues. As DNA, the CDR3 is TGCGCCAGCAGTCAATCGACGGACAGGGTGAACTATGGCTACACCTTC. Its translation is CASSQSTDRVNYGYTF.

This rearrangement joins TRBV5-6 to TRBJ1-1; D remains ambiguous. The CDR3 runs 15 residues. V was clipped by 1 base and J by 2 bases, with 12 bases between them. Germline CDR1 SGHDT, CDR2 YYEEEE. Written as DNA, the CDR3 is TGTGCCAGCAGCTTGAAGGGATCGGCCAACACTGAAGCTTTCTTT. It is translated as CASSLKGSANTEAFF.

This clone occurred once. The rearrangement joins TRBV19 to TRBJ1-6, with D possibly being TRBD1 (5 bases). The CDR3 length is 14 residues. Germline V lookup: CDR1 LNHDA, CDR2 SQIVND (reference sequence). The V gene lost 6 bases and the J gene lost 7 bases, with 13 bases spanning the gap. The CDR3 nucleotides read TGTGCCAGTAGGACAGTTGGTTGGAATTCACCCCTCCACTTT. Translated: CASRTVGWNSPLHF.

The chain has TRBV15 and TRBJ2-2; D is undetermined. The CDR3 consists of 12 residues. Per the germline V gene, CDR1 is LNHNV and CDR2 is YYDKDF (reference sequence). V gave up 5 bases and J gave up 1 base, with 2 bases separating them. CDR3 loop: CATSGNTGELFF. DNA of the CDR3: TGTGCCACCAGCGGGAACACCGGGGAGCTGTTTTTT.

This clone was counted a single time. The chain combines TRBV27 with TRBJ1-2, with 7 nucleotides matching TRBD1. The germline V gene encodes CDR1 MNHEY and CDR2 SMNVEV (reference sequence). The CDR3 sequence is 13 residues long. The V and J ends lost 2 bases and 8 bases, in that order; junction bases with no gene match: 5. The CDR3 protein is CASSLKGAGGYTF. The CDR3 bases are TGTGCCAGCAGTTTAAAGGGGGCGGGGGGCTACACCTTC.

The rearrangement links TRBV6-1 to TRBJ2-2, with D maybe TRBD1 (6 bases). Germline V gives CDR1 MNHNS, CDR2 SASEGT. With 10 bases removed from V and 4 bases from J, the gap between germline ends came to 19 bases. This CDR3 has 15 residues. The CDR3 region has the DNA TGTGCCACTTCCCGGACAGTCGGAGTCACCGGGGAGCTGTTTTTT. Its translation is CATSRTVGVTGELFF.

The chain has TRBV27 and TRBJ1-2; TRBD1 is a possible D gene (5 bases). The length of the CDR3 is 14 residues. Trimming shortened V by 5 bases and J by 5 bases, and 15 bases separated the two germline ends. Germline lookup yields CDR1 MNHEY and CDR2 SMNVEV (reference sequence). In DNA form, the CDR3 reads TGTGCCAGCAGTCCCGCCTGGGACCTTTATGGCTACACCTTC. Protein: CASSPAWDLYGYTF.

J is TRBJ2-2 and V is TRBV5-4, with 12 positions matching TRBD2. CDR1 is SGHNT, CDR2 YYREEE, per germline (reference sequence). Germline trimming cut 7 bases from V and 5 bases from J; bases unmatched to any gene: 9. CDR3 size: 16 residues. CDR3 sequence reads: CASAGASGGVTGELFF. CDR3 in DNA: TGTGCCAGCGCAGGAGCTAGCGGGGGGGTGACCGGGGAGCTGTTTTTT.

In this sample, this clone turned up once. V is TRBV29-1 and J is TRBJ2-5, with D perhaps assigned TRBD1 or TRBD2 (6 bases each). Germline V gives CDR1 SQVTM, CDR2 ANQGSEA. The CDR3 covers 14 residues. V lost 3 bases and J lost 2, with 13 bases in between. Written as DNA, the CDR3 is TGCAGCGTTGACTCGGGGGCCCGGCAAGAGACCCAGTACTTC. As protein: CSVDSGARQETQYF.

The chain is built from TRBV7-2 and TRBJ1-2, with 10 nucleotides matching TRBD1. With 5 bases clipped from V and 8 bases from J, the junction kept 5 bases outside the gene matches. Germline CDR1 and CDR2: SGHTA and FQGNSA. The CDR3 loop spans 13 amino acids. CDR3 in DNA: TGTGCCAGCAGCCTAGGGGACAGGGGCGGCTACACCTTC. Its translation is CASSLGDRGGYTF.

DNA of the CDR3: TGTGCCAGCAGCCCTGGACAGGGACTCACTTACGAGCAGTACTTC. As protein: CASSPGQGLTYEQYF. V is TRBV7-2 and J is TRBJ2-7, with TRBD1 identical over 8 bases. Germline values: CDR1 SGHTA, CDR2 FQGNSA. The V and J ends lost 5 bases and 4 bases, in that order; junction bases with no gene match: 10. The CDR3 runs 15 residues.

This clone showed up just a few times. This chain links TRBV6-1 with TRBJ1-6; TRBD1 is a possible D gene (5 bases). The CDR3 runs to 15 residues. Germline-derived CDR1 and CDR2 are MNHNS and SASEGT. Trimming removed 2 bases at V and 15 bases at J, with 20 bases between. The CDR3 DNA reads TGTGCCAGCAGTGAATATGTGCGGGGCCGGGGTAGCCTCCACTTT. Encoded protein: CASSEYVRGRGSLHF.

This clone was seen a few times. V gene TRBV11-2 combines with J gene TRBJ1-1, with TRBD1 matching over 7 bases. The CDR3 runs 14 residues. The germline gives CDR1 SGHAT, CDR2 FQNNGV. The ends lost 3 bases at V and 4 bases at J; junction bases unmatched: 5. CDR3 protein: CASSFDRASTEAFF. CDR3 coding DNA: TGTGCCAGCAGCTTTGACAGGGCGAGCACTGAAGCTTTCTTT.

The rearrangement links TRBV5-1 to TRBJ1-3, with D perhaps matching TRBD1 (5 bases). Per germline, CDR1 SGHRS and CDR2 YFSETQ. V lost 2 bases to trimming and J lost 4 bases, with 10 bases between them. The CDR3 extends over 14 amino acids. CDR3 protein: CASSFGTVGNTIYF. For the CDR3, the DNA is TGCGCCAGCAGCTTCGGGACGGTAGGAAACACCATATATTTT.

The rearrangement uses TRBV6-5 and TRBJ1-2; TRBD1 aligns across 7 bases. V lost 3 bases and J lost 4; bases outside the gene matches: 8. This CDR3 region has 15 residues. Germline assignment: CDR1 MNHEY and CDR2 SVGAGI. CDR3 region: CASSYSAQGTYGYTF. The CDR3 nucleotides read TGTGCCAGCAGTTATTCAGCACAGGGGACCTATGGCTACACCTTC.

Here the CDR3 DNA reads TGTGCCAGCAAACCTAGCGGGAGCTCCTACGAGCAGTACTTC. It yields the protein CASKPSGSSYEQYF. V and J are TRBV28 and TRBJ2-7, with 10 bases lining up with TRBD2. CDR1 MDHEN and CDR2 SYDVKM come from the germline V gene. Germline trimming cut 7 bases from V and 0 bases from J; bases unmatched to any gene: 3. This CDR3 spans 14 amino acids.

This chain uses TRBV12-5 with TRBJ1-5, with TRBD1 matching 8 bases. This CDR3 comprises 21 residues. Germline V CDR1 and CDR2: LGHNT, FRNRAP. V gave up 0 bases and J gave up 0 bases; unmatched junction bases: 16. CDR3 sequence: CASGLVPTEDRVLYSNQPQHF. Written as DNA, the CDR3 is TGTGCTAGTGGTTTGGTCCCAACCGAGGACAGGGTCTTATATAGCAATCAGCCCCAGCATTTT.